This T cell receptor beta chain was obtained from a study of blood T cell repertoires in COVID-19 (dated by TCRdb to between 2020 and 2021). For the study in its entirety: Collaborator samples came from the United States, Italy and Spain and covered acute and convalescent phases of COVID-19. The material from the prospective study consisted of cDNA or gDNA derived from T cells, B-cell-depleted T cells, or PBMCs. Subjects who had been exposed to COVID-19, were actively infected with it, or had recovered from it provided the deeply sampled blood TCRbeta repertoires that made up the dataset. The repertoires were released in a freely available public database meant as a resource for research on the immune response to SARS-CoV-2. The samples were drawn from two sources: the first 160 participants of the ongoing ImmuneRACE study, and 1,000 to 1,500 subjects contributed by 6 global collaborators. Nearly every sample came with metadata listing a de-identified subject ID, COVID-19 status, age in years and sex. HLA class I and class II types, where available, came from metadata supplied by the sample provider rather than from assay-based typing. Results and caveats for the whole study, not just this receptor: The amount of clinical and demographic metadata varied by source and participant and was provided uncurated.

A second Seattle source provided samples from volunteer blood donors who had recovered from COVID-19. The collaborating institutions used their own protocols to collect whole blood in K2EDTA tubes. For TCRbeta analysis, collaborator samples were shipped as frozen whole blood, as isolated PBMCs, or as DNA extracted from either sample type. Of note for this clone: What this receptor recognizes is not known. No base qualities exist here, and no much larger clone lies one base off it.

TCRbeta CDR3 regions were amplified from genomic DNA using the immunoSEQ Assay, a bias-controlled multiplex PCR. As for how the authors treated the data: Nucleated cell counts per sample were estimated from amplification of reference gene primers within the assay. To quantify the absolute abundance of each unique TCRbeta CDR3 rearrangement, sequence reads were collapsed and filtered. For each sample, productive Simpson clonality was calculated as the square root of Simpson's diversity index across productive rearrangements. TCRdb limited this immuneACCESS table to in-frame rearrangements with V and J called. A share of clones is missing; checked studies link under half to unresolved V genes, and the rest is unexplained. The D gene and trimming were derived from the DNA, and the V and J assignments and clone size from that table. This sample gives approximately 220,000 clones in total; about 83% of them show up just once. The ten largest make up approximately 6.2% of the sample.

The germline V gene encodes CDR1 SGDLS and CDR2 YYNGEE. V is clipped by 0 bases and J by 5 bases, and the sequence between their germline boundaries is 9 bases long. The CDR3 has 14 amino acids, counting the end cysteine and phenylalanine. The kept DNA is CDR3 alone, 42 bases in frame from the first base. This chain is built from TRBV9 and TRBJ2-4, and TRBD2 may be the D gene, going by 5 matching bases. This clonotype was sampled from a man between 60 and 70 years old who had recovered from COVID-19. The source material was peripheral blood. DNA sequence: TGTGCCAGCAGCGTAGGAGGGCCCCAAAACATTCAGTACTTC. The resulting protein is CASSVGGPQNIQYF.